This T cell receptor beta chain was sequenced in a study of T-cell reconstitution after alpha-beta-depleted transplantation in children. For TCRbeta, the library was prepared with unique molecular identifiers. TCRdb re-analysed the PCR reads in MiXCR, keeping a single row per CDR3 protein. Here the sample spans 500,000 to 600,000 distinct CDR3 sequences, roughly 27% being singletons. Study outcomes and limitations: It was surviving recipient T cells and thymic progenitors that gave some patients high TCRbeta diversity at day 60. Diversity and T-cell counts at one year after transplant derived mostly from new T cells. Alpha-beta T cells present about two months after transplant were reported to originate from several hundred expanded graft clones.

Between the trimmed V and J ends, which lost 7 bases and 6 bases, there was a span of 10 bases. Germline V gives CDR1 MNHEY, CDR2 SMNVEV (reference sequence). CDR3 length: 12 residues. Remarks on this clonotype: What it binds is not known.

The sample was PBMCs, taken before TCRalphabeta/CD19-depleted stem cell transplant. The clonotype originates from a boy younger than two with Wiskott-Aldrich syndrome, due to receive a stem cell transplant. The chain combines TRBV27 with TRBJ2-1; D unclear. The CDR3, as DNA: TGTGCCAGCACCGGGCTCGGCAATGAGCAGTTCTTC. Translated, it gives CASTGLGNEQFF.